This TCR beta chain was observed in a study of T cell changes during pregnancy in multiple sclerosis. Libraries were prepared by immunoSEQ multiplex PCR; TCRdb keeps only in-frame clonotypes and omits some of them. Counted here are 30,000 to 40,000 clones, approximately 90% occurring once; the ten biggest clones make up approximately 3.3%. Germline CDR1 and CDR2: SGHTS and YDEGEE. The germline V and J ends were trimmed by 4 bases and 2 bases, with 13 bases remaining between them. CDR3 length: 16 amino acids. The specimen comprised CD8+ T cells from peripheral blood mononuclear cells, sampled in the third trimester of pregnancy. The J gene is TRBJ2-6, the V gene TRBV5-8; D possibly corresponds to TRBD1 (6 bases). The TCR comes from a female donor with multiple sclerosis, enrolled in a pregnancy study. The CDR3 nucleotides read TGTGCCAGCAGCAAAGCGACAGGCCCTGGGGCCAACGTCCTGACTTTC. It yields the protein CASSKATGPGANVLTF.